This passage covers 7 T cell receptor beta chains from one sample sequenced in a study of CD8 T cells in ankylosing spondylitis (dated by TCRdb to the late 2010s). Their antigens are not known. General study outcomes and caveats: Blood from ankylosing spondylitis patients appeared to be characterized by a TCR beta motif made up of under ten highly homologous amino acid variants.

Library construction relied on 5' RACE. For sequencing, an Illumina HiSeq 2500 was employed. The public sequencing data were trimmed at Q25 with fastp and processed into clonotypes with MiXCR by TCRdb, which kept only in-frame beta chains. Merged by CDR3 protein, the rows form single entries marked with the most common genes and DNA. A total of around 390,000 distinct CDR3 sequences appear in this sample, approximately 20% of them only once. The ten largest clones add up to around 17% of the sample. The sequencing input was blood, either unsorted or a sorted T cell fraction (not recorded which). These receptors originate from a male donor with ankylosing spondylitis.

The sample holds a few counts of this clonotype. The rearrangement uses TRBV12-3 or TRBV12-4 and TRBJ2-7; no definite D call. The CDR3 length is 13 residues. V was pared by 3 bases and J by 6 bases, with 12 bases between. CDR3 nucleotide sequence: TGTGCCAGCAGTTTTCTAAGGGCTGGCGAGCAGTACTTC. This sequence encodes CASSFLRAGEQYF.

The chain recombines TRBV9 with TRBJ2-3; 11 bases map to TRBD2. The CDR3 extends over 16 amino acids. CDR1 and CDR2 (germline): SGDLS, YYNGEE. The junction had 12 bases not matched to a gene; V was cut back by 9 bases and J by 3 bases. CDR3 region: CAIPRTSGRGTDTQYF. The CDR3 DNA follows: TGTGCCATCCCTCGTACTAGCGGGAGAGGAACAGATACGCAGTATTTT.

V usage is TRBV29-1 and J usage is TRBJ1-5; no clear D. The V end was cut by 4 bases, the J end by 0 bases, with 4 bases between. Per germline, CDR1 SQVTM and CDR2 ANQGSEA. The CDR3 is 12 amino acids. The CDR3 reads CSVAVSNQPQHF. CDR3 in DNA: TGCAGCGTTGCCGTTAGCAATCAGCCCCAGCATTTT.

J is TRBJ1-2 and V is TRBV10-3; 7 bases are shared with TRBD1. Germline CDR1 ENHRY, CDR2 SYGVKD. This CDR3 spans 14 amino acids. After removal of 4 bases from V and 3 bases from J, the junction contained 5 bases not matched to a gene. This CDR3 is CAISARGRDYGYTF. The CDR3 nucleotides read TGTGCCATCAGTGCAAGGGGGCGCGACTATGGCTACACCTTC.

This clonotype was found a few times. The chain has TRBV5-1 and TRBJ1-1; TRBD1 matches at 8 bases. The CDR3 spans 16 residues. Germline-derived CDR1 and CDR2 are SGHRS and YFSETQ. J lost 10 bases, V lost 3 bases, and 17 bases had no gene match. The CDR3 nucleotides are TGCGCCAGCAGCTGGGGGGAGACAGGGGTTTTTGTGGGAGCTTTCTTT. This encodes CASSWGETGVFVGAFF.

The table lists this clonotype with a few counts. The rearrangement uses TRBV29-1 and TRBJ2-5, with 9 bases identical to TRBD2. V was clipped by 1 base and J by 2 bases; unmatched bases: 14. Germline CDR1 is SQVTM and CDR2 is ANQGSEA. The length of the CDR3 is 18 residues. CDR3 nucleotide sequence: TGCAGCGTTGAAGTAATTACTAGCGGGCGGATGGTGCAAGAGACCCAGTACTTC. This translates into CSVEVITSGRMVQETQYF.

This clonotype was seen a handful of times. The chain recombines TRBV7-3 with TRBJ1-3; D gene unclear. The CDR3 is 15 residues long. The germline gives CDR1 SGHTA, CDR2 FQGTGA. The germline V and J ends were trimmed by 5 bases and 0 bases, with 11 bases remaining between them. The CDR3 here is CASSQDGSSGNTIYF. The CDR3 DNA sequence: TGTGCCAGCAGCCAGGACGGATCCTCTGGAAACACCATATATTTT.